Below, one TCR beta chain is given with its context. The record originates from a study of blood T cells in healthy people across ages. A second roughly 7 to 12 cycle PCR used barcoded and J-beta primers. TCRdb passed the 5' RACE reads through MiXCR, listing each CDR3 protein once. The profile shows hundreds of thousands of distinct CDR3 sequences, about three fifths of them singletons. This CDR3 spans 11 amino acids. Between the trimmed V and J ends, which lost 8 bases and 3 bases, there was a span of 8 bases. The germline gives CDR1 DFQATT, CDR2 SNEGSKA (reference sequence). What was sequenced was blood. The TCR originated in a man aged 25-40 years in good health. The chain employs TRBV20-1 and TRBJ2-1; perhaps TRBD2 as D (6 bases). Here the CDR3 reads CSQTSYNEQFF. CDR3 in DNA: TGCAGTCAGACTAGCTACAATGAGCAGTTCTTC.